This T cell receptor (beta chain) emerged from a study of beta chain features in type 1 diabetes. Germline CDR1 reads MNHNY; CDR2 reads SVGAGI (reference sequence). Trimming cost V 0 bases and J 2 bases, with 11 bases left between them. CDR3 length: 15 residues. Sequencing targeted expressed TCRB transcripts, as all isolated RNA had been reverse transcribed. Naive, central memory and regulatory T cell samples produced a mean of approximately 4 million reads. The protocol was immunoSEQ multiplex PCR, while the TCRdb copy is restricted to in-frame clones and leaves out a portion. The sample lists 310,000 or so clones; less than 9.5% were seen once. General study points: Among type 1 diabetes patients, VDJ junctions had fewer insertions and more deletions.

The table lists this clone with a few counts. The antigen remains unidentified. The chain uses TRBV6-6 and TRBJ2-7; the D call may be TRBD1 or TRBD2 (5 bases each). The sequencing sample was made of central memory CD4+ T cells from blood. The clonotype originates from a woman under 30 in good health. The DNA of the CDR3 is TGTGCCAGCAGTTACTCGAGAGAGGGACCCTACGAGCAGTACTTC. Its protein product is CASSYSREGPYEQYF.